This TCR beta chain was obtained from a study of blood T cell repertoires in COVID-19. About the study: The United States, Italy and Spain supplied acute and convalescent COVID-19 samples. T cells, B-cell-depleted T cells, or PBMCs supplied cDNA or gDNA.

Methods used by the authors: Scientists estimated how many nucleated cells there were by amplifying reference gene primers. Libraries were prepared by immunoSEQ multiplex PCR; TCRdb keeps only in-frame clonotypes and omits some of them. That table gives V, J and clone size, and the DNA gave D and trimming. The data contain about 42,000 clones, about 85% of them singletons. The table lists this clone with a few counts. The germline V gene has CDR1 LGHDT and CDR2 YNNKEL (reference sequence). CDR3 length: 14 residues. J lost 6 bases, V lost 3 bases, and 4 bases had no gene match. The V and J genes are TRBV3-1 (or the pseudogene TRBV3-2) and TRBJ1-5, with TRBD1 matching 8 bases. The TCR sequence derives from a human donor in a cohort sampled during active COVID-19. What was sequenced was peripheral blood. The CDR3 DNA sequence: TGTGCCAGCAGCCAGTCACAGGGGGGTCAGCCCCAGCATTTT. Its protein is CASSQSQGGQPQHF.